These T cell receptor beta chains were read from a single sample in a study of T cells in Graves' hyperthyroidism and ophthalmopathy. Each CDR3 protein is one row after TCRdb ran MiXCR on the multiplex PCR reads. The sample shows 360,000 or so distinct CDR3 sequences, approximately 14% of them seen only once. The sequenced sample consisted of blood. Receptors originate from a woman aged 55-70 years with Graves' ophthalmopathy. Both conserved end residues are part of each CDR3. The D gene is left open where the match is weak. Part of the rows lack a size; the others show once, few, many or a class for expanded clones.

clone size: many; J gene: TRBJ2-2; D gene: TRBD2; V gene: TRBV6-1; CDR3 DNA: TGTGCCAGCACTCGCGGGGGAGCGAACACCGGGGAGCTGTTTTTT; CDR3 protein: CASTRGGANTGELFF
clone size: -; J gene: TRBJ2-5; D gene: -; V gene: TRBV5-6; CDR3 DNA: TGTGCCAGCAGCAAAGACTTAACGGAGACCCAGTACTTC; CDR3 protein: CASSKDLTETQYF
clone size: many; J gene: TRBJ2-4; D gene: -; V gene: TRBV6-1; CDR3 DNA: TGTGCCAGCATTGGGATCGGCAACTTTGGCAAAAACATTCAGTACTTC; CDR3 protein: CASIGIGNFGKNIQYF
clone size: -; J gene: TRBJ1-1; D gene: -; V gene: TRBV10-2; CDR3 DNA: TGCGCCAGCAGTGAGAACCCTGGGAACACTGAAGCTTTCTTT; CDR3 protein: CASSENPGNTEAFF
clone size: -; J gene: TRBJ2-3; D gene: -; V gene: TRBV11-2; CDR3 DNA: TGTGCCAGCAGCTTAGAACTTACAGGGAGTGATACGCAGTATTTT; CDR3 protein: CASSLELTGSDTQYF
clone size: many; J gene: TRBJ2-7; D gene: -; V gene: TRBV20-1; CDR3 DNA: TGCAGTGCTAGCCTAGCTGCCTCCGAGCAGTACTTC; CDR3 protein: CSASLAASEQYF
clone size: few; J gene: TRBJ2-3; D gene: TRBD2; V gene: TRBV20-1; CDR3 DNA: TGCAGTGCTGCGACTAGCGGGAGAATTTCTGCATCGGATACGCAGTATTTT; CDR3 protein: CSAATSGRISASDTQYF
clone size: many; J gene: TRBJ1-1; D gene: TRBD1; V gene: TRBV27; CDR3 DNA: TGTGCCAGCAGTCCCCGGACAGGGCACACTGAAGCTTTCTTT; CDR3 protein: CASSPRTGHTEAFF
clone size: many; J gene: TRBJ1-1; D gene: TRBD1; V gene: TRBV7-9; CDR3 DNA: TGTGCCAGCAGACCCGAGGGGGCTGGTGAAGCTTTCTTT; CDR3 protein: CASRPEGAGEAFF
clone size: -; J gene: TRBJ2-5; D gene: TRBD1; V gene: TRBV28; CDR3 DNA: TGTGCCAGCAGTCCTCAGGGGGCAGGACGAGAGACCCAGTACTTC; CDR3 protein: CASSPQGAGRETQYF
clone size: many; J gene: TRBJ2-1; D gene: -; V gene: TRBV7-9; CDR3 DNA: TGTGCCAGCAGCCCAAGGAGAGGGTGGGATGAGCAGTTCTTC; CDR3 protein: CASSPRRGWDEQFF
clone size: many; J gene: TRBJ2-2; D gene: TRBD1; V gene: TRBV30; CDR3 DNA: TGTGCCTGGCAGGACAGGCTCACCGGGGAGCTGTTTTTT; CDR3 protein: CAWQDRLTGELFF
clone size: many; J gene: TRBJ2-3; D gene: TRBD2; V gene: TRBV5-5; CDR3 DNA: TGTGCCAGCAGCTTAATAGCGGGAGGGCCAGATACGCAGTATTTT; CDR3 protein: CASSLIAGGPDTQYF
clone size: many; J gene: TRBJ1-6; D gene: -; V gene: TRBV6-1; CDR3 DNA: TGTGCCAGCAGTGAAGAGTTGAGCTCCTATAATTCACCCCTCCACTTT; CDR3 protein: CASSEELSSYNSPLHF
clone size: -; J gene: TRBJ2-1; D gene: -; V gene: TRBV6-1; CDR3 DNA: TGTGCCAGCAGTTCTAGCGACATCTCCTACAATGAGCAGTTCTTC; CDR3 protein: CASSSSDISYNEQFF
clone size: few; J gene: TRBJ1-2; D gene: -; V gene: TRBV27; CDR3 DNA: TGTGCCAGCAGTTTAACTGGCAGGGCCCATGGCTACACCTTC; CDR3 protein: CASSLTGRAHGYTF
clone size: many; J gene: TRBJ2-3; D gene: -; V gene: TRBV20-1; CDR3 DNA: TGCAGTGCTAGAGGGACAGAAGGCACAGATACGCAGTATTTT; CDR3 protein: CSARGTEGTDTQYF
clone size: many; J gene: TRBJ2-4; D gene: TRBD1; V gene: TRBV6-1; CDR3 DNA: TGTGCCAGCAGCCCCTTCACAGGGGGCAAAAACATTCAGTACTTC; CDR3 protein: CASSPFTGGKNIQYF
clone size: many; J gene: TRBJ2-3; D gene: -; V gene: TRBV9; CDR3 DNA: TGTGCCAGCAGCGTAGTGGGGGTCACAGATACGCAGTATTTT; CDR3 protein: CASSVVGVTDTQYF
clone size: many; J gene: TRBJ1-2; D gene: -; V gene: TRBV29-1; CDR3 DNA: TGCAGCGTTTGGGCCTACTATGGCTACACCTTC; CDR3 protein: CSVWAYYGYTF
clone size: many; J gene: TRBJ2-7; D gene: -; V gene: TRBV2; CDR3 DNA: TGTGCCAGCAGTGCAAGGGAGTACGAGCAGTACTTC; CDR3 protein: CASSAREYEQYF
clone size: many; J gene: TRBJ1-4; D gene: TRBD1; V gene: TRBV5-1; CDR3 DNA: TGCGCCAGCAGCATGAAGACAGGGATAAGGGCTAATGAAAAACTGTTTTTT; CDR3 protein: CASSMKTGIRANEKLFF
clone size: few; J gene: TRBJ1-1; D gene: -; V gene: TRBV19; CDR3 DNA: TGTACCAGTAGTCCCACCCAACAAGGGACTCTGAACACTGAAGCTTTCTTT; CDR3 protein: CTSSPTQQGTLNTEAFF
clone size: many; J gene: TRBJ2-1; D gene: -; V gene: TRBV2; CDR3 DNA: TGTGCCAGCAGTGAGGACGGGAGTAATGAGCAGTTCTTC; CDR3 protein: CASSEDGSNEQFF
clone size: many; J gene: TRBJ2-5; D gene: -; V gene: TRBV28; CDR3 DNA: TGTGCCAGCAGTTCCCCTCAGGGTATAGGAGAGACCCAGTACTTC; CDR3 protein: CASSSPQGIGETQYF
clone size: -; J gene: TRBJ2-7; D gene: TRBD1; V gene: TRBV6-5; CDR3 DNA: TGTGCCAGCAGTTACTCCGGGACAGGGGGCGCCGAGCAGTACTTC; CDR3 protein: CASSYSGTGGAEQYF
clone size: few; J gene: TRBJ1-5; D gene: -; V gene: TRBV30; CDR3 DNA: TGTGCCTGGAGTTTCCGAGCGCTCAATCAGCCCCAGCATTTT; CDR3 protein: CAWSFRALNQPQHF
clone size: few; J gene: TRBJ2-5; D gene: -; V gene: TRBV6-5; CDR3 DNA: TGTGCCAGCAGGAGGGCCGAGACCCAGTACTTC; CDR3 protein: CASRRAETQYF
clone size: many; J gene: TRBJ2-3; D gene: TRBD2; V gene: TRBV15; CDR3 DNA: TGTGCCACCTCAACTGGGGCGCCGGGACTAGCGGGAGGGCCTGAAGATACGCAGTATTTT; CDR3 protein: CATSTGAPGLAGGPEDTQYF
clone size: many; J gene: TRBJ1-2; D gene: -; V gene: TRBV6-1; CDR3 DNA: TGTGCCAGCAGTGACTTGGTATATGGCTACACCTTC; CDR3 protein: CASSDLVYGYTF
clone size: few; J gene: TRBJ2-1; D gene: TRBD2; V gene: TRBV12-3/TRBV12-4; CDR3 DNA: TGTGCCAGCAGGGGACTAGCGAGAAGCTCCTACAATGAGCAGTTCTTC; CDR3 protein: CASRGLARSSYNEQFF
clone size: few; J gene: TRBJ2-1; D gene: TRBD1; V gene: TRBV27; CDR3 DNA: TGTGCCAGCAGTTTTCGACAGGGTGCGACCTACAATGAGCAGTTCTTC; CDR3 protein: CASSFRQGATYNEQFF
clone size: many; J gene: TRBJ1-2; D gene: -; V gene: TRBV5-1; CDR3 DNA: TGCGCCAGCAGCAACGGGACTCCCCGGAGCTATGGCTACACCTTC; CDR3 protein: CASSNGTPRSYGYTF
clone size: many; J gene: TRBJ2-1; D gene: TRBD2; V gene: TRBV3-1; CDR3 DNA: TGTGCCAGCAGATTACAAGTAGGTGCGGGAGATTACAATGAGCAGTTCTTC; CDR3 protein: CASRLQVGAGDYNEQFF
clone size: -; J gene: TRBJ1-6; D gene: TRBD1; V gene: TRBV2; CDR3 DNA: TGTGCCAGCGCAGAGGGGGGGACAGGACAATCACCCCTCCACTTT; CDR3 protein: CASAEGGTGQSPLHF
clone size: many; J gene: TRBJ2-3; D gene: -; V gene: TRBV11-2; CDR3 DNA: TGTGCCAGCAGCTTAGATCTGGGACGCACAGATACGCAGTATTTT; CDR3 protein: CASSLDLGRTDTQYF
clone size: -; J gene: TRBJ2-3; D gene: TRBD2; V gene: TRBV5-6; CDR3 DNA: TGTGCCAGCAGCGCGACCGGGACTAGAACGCCAGATACGCAGTATTTT; CDR3 protein: CASSATGTRTPDTQYF
clone size: many; J gene: TRBJ1-6; D gene: -; V gene: TRBV6-1; CDR3 DNA: TGTGCCAGCAGTTTGGACAGTACTGGTAATTCACCCCTCCACTTT; CDR3 protein: CASSLDSTGNSPLHF
clone size: -; J gene: TRBJ2-7; D gene: TRBD1; V gene: TRBV19; CDR3 DNA: TGTGCCAGTAGTATCTCCAGGGGGAGCAACGAGCAGTACTTC; CDR3 protein: CASSISRGSNEQYF
clone size: many; J gene: TRBJ2-7; D gene: -; V gene: TRBV2; CDR3 DNA: TGTGCCAGCAGGGATCACGGACGGGGGCTTTACGAGCAGTACTTC; CDR3 protein: CASRDHGRGLYEQYF
clone size: -; J gene: TRBJ2-6; D gene: -; V gene: TRBV20-1; CDR3 DNA: TGCAGTGCTGTAGCTGGGGCCAACGTCCTGACTTTC; CDR3 protein: CSAVAGANVLTF
clone size: few; J gene: TRBJ2-5; D gene: TRBD1; V gene: TRBV3-1; CDR3 DNA: TGTGCCAGCAGCCAGGGACAGGGGATTGAGACCCAGTACTTC; CDR3 protein: CASSQGQGIETQYF
clone size: many; J gene: TRBJ1-1; D gene: -; V gene: TRBV12-3/TRBV12-4; CDR3 DNA: TGTGCCGGGAGAGGCTCCTCAGGTGGTACTGAAGCTTTCTTT; CDR3 protein: CAGRGSSGGTEAFF
clone size: many; J gene: TRBJ2-7; D gene: -; V gene: TRBV27; CDR3 DNA: TGTGCCAGCAGTAGTGCCAGGGGGGTCTACGAGCAGTACTTC; CDR3 protein: CASSSARGVYEQYF
clone size: many; J gene: TRBJ1-2; D gene: -; V gene: TRBV3-1; CDR3 DNA: TGTGCCAGCAGCCAAAGAACCCCAGGAGGCTACACCTTC; CDR3 protein: CASSQRTPGGYTF
clone size: -; J gene: TRBJ2-5; D gene: TRBD1; V gene: TRBV19; CDR3 DNA: TGTGCCAGTAGTAGGAAGGGACAGGGGGCATCAGGAGAGACCCAGTACTTC; CDR3 protein: CASSRKGQGASGETQYF
clone size: many; J gene: TRBJ1-5; D gene: TRBD1; V gene: TRBV2; CDR3 DNA: TGTGCCAGCAGTGATTGGGACAGGGGAGTTCAGCCCCAGCATTTT; CDR3 protein: CASSDWDRGVQPQHF
clone size: many; J gene: TRBJ2-5; D gene: TRBD1; V gene: TRBV7-9; CDR3 DNA: TGTGCCAGCAGCGATCAGGGGACAGGCCAAGAGACCCAGTACTTC; CDR3 protein: CASSDQGTGQETQYF
clone size: many; J gene: TRBJ1-2; D gene: -; V gene: TRBV28; CDR3 DNA: TGTGCCAGCAGTTCCTCGGAATATGGCTACACCTTC; CDR3 protein: CASSSSEYGYTF
clone size: many; J gene: TRBJ1-5; D gene: -; V gene: TRBV27; CDR3 DNA: TGTGCCAGCAGTTTAGAGGCGCACGGCCGCAATCAGCCCCAGCATTTT; CDR3 protein: CASSLEAHGRNQPQHF
clone size: few; J gene: TRBJ1-5; D gene: -; V gene: TRBV24-1; CDR3 DNA: TGTGCCACCAGTGATCACTCAAGCAATCAGCCCCAGCATTTT; CDR3 protein: CATSDHSSNQPQHF
clone size: few; J gene: TRBJ1-4; D gene: -; V gene: TRBV27; CDR3 DNA: TGTGCCAGCAGTTTTTGGAGACAGAATGAAAAACTGTTTTTT; CDR3 protein: CASSFWRQNEKLFF
clone size: -; J gene: TRBJ1-4; D gene: -; V gene: TRBV6-2/TRBV6-3; CDR3 DNA: TGTGCCAGCATCACGGATCCGAATGAAAAACTGTTTTTT; CDR3 protein: CASITDPNEKLFF
clone size: few; J gene: TRBJ2-3; D gene: TRBD2; V gene: TRBV27; CDR3 DNA: TGTGCCAGCCGGACTAGCGGGGCCGATACGCAGTATTTT; CDR3 protein: CASRTSGADTQYF